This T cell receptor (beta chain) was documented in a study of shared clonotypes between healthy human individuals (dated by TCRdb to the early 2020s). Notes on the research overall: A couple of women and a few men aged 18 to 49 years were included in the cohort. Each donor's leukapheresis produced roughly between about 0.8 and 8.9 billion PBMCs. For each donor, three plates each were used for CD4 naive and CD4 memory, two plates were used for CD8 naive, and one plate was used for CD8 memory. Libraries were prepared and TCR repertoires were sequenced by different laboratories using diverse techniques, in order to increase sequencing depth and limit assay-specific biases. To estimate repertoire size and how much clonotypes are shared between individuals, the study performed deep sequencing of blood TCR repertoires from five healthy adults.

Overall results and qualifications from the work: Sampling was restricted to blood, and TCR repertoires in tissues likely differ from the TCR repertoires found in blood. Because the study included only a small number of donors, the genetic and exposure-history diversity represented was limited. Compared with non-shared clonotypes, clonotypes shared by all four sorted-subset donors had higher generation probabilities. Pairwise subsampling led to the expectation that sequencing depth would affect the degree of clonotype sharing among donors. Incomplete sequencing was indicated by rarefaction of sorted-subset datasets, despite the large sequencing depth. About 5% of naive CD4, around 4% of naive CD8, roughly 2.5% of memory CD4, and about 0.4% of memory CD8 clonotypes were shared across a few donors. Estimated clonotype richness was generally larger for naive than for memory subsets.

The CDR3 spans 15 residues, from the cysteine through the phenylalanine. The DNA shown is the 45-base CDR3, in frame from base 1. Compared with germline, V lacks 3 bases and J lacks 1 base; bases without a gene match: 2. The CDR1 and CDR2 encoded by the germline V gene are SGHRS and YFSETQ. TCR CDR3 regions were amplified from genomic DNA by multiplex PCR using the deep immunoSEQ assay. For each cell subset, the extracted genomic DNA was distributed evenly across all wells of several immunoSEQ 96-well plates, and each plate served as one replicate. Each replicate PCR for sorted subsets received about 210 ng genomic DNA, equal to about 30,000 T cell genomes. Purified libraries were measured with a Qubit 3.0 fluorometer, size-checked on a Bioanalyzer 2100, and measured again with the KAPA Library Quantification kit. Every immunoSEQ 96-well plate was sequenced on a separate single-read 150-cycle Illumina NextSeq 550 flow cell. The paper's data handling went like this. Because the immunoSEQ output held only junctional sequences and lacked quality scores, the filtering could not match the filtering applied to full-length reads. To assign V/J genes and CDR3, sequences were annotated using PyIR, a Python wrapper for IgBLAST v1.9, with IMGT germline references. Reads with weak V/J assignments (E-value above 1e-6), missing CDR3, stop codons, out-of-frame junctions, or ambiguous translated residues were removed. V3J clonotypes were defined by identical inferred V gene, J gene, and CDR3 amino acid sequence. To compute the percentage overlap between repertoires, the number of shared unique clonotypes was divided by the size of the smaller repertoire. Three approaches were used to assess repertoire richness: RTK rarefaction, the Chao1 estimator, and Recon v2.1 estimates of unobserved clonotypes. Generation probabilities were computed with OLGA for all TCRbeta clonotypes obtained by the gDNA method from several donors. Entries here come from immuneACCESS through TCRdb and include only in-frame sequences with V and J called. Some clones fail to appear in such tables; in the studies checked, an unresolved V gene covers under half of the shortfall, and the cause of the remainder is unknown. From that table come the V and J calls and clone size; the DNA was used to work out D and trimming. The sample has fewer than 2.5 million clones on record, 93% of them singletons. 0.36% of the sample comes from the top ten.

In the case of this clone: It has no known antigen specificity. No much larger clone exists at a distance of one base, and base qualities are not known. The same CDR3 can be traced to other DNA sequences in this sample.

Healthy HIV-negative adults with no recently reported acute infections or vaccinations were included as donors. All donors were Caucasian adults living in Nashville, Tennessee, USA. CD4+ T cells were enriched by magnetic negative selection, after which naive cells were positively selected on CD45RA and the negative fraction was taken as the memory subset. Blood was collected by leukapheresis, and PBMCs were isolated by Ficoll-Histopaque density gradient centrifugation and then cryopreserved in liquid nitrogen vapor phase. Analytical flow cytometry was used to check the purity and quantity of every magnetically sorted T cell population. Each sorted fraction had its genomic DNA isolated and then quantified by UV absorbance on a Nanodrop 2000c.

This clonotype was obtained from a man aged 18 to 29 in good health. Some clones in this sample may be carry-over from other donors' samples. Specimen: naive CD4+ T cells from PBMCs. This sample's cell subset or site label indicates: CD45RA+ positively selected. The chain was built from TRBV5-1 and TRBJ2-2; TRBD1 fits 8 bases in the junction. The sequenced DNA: TGCGCCAGCAGCTCGGGGACAGGGAACACCGGGGAGCTGTTTTTT. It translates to CASSSGTGNTGELFF.